The present T cell receptor (beta chain) was sequenced within a study of OX40 agonist ivuxolimab in advanced cancers. Study-wide background: Clinicians treated patients with ivuxolimab, an agonistic anti-OX40 (CD134) antibody. Melanoma, hepatocellular carcinoma, head and neck or renal cell cancer occurred in dose-escalation patients. The patients received ivuxolimab by intravenous route every 2 weeks at 0.01 to 10 mg/kg.

Only in-frame clones appear in the TCRdb table, and some are missing; sequencing was by immunoSEQ multiplex PCR. The sample carries about 64,000 clones, around 80% recorded once. CDR1 and CDR2 from the germline V gene are KGHSH and LQKENI. V dropped 3 bases and J dropped 9; count of bases not matched to a gene: 8. The CDR3 consists of 14 residues. The chain links TRBV18 to TRBJ2-1; TRBD2 matches 7 bases. This clonotype originated in an adult with an advanced solid tumor such as melanoma, head and neck, liver or kidney cancer. The sample consisted of CD4+ or CD8+ T cells sorted from blood, taken in a trial of the OX40 agonist ivuxolimab. The CDR3 sequence: CASSPGGERSEQFF. The CDR3 nucleotides read TGTGCCAGCTCACCGGGGGGGGAGAGAAGTGAGCAGTTCTTC.